The present T cell receptor beta chain was sequenced within a study of OX40 agonist ivuxolimab in advanced cancers. On the study more broadly: Earlier treatment with anti-PD-1, anti-PD-L1 or anti-CTLA-4 was permitted, and roughly 40% had received some.

Libraries were prepared by immunoSEQ multiplex PCR; TCRdb keeps only in-frame clonotypes and omits some of them. Of roughly 99,000 clones listed, around 93% are singletons. Looked up from germline, CDR1 is SGHVS and CDR2 is FQNEAQ. The CDR3 has 12 residues. Trimming cost V 2 bases and J 6 bases, with 8 bases left between them. Overall study results and limits: There were, on average, more expanded clones in CD8+ T cells than in CD4+.

About this clone: The antigen is undetermined.

The V gene is TRBV7-8, the J gene TRBJ2-7, with D tentatively TRBD2 (6 bases). Sequencing used CD4+ or CD8+ T cells sorted from blood, obtained in a trial of the OX40 agonist ivuxolimab. The clonotype was recovered from an adult with an advanced solid tumor such as melanoma, head and neck, liver or kidney cancer. CDR3 nucleotide sequence: TGTGCCAGCAGCTTACGGGGGACCGAGCAGTACTTC. It codes for CASSLRGTEQYF.